This T cell receptor (beta chain) was profiled in a study of cytomegalovirus exposure and HLA in healthy donors. Separate from the roughly 670-subject first cohort, the roughly 120-subject validation cohort was the one that the donors belonged to. The CDR3 has 13 residues. The germline CDR1 and CDR2 sequences are SGHVS and FQNEAQ. V lost 5 bases to trimming and J lost 12 bases, with 20 bases between them. Only in-frame clones appear in the TCRdb table, and some are missing; sequencing was by immunoSEQ multiplex PCR. The sample has about 78,000 clones, almost 97% seen once. What was sequenced was PBMCs. This sequence originates from a man between 18 and 29 years old in good health and CMV-seropositive. The chain is built from TRBV7-8 and TRBJ2-7, with D maybe TRBD2 (5 bases). CDR3 region: CASSPSGGSLLYF. The CDR3 DNA reads TGTGCCAGCAGCCCCAGCGGTGGGTCATTACTGTACTTC.